The T cell receptor (beta chain) under discussion was sequenced for a study of T cell responses to AZD1222 COVID-19 vaccine. Overall study: Whether given at about 4 or about 12 weeks, second doses were pooled.

V was cut by 2 bases and J by 7 bases, with 15 bases left in between. This CDR3 region has 15 residues. The germline V gene encodes CDR1 SGHRS and CDR2 YFSETQ. Profiled with immunoSEQ multiplex PCR; TCRdb holds only in-frame clones, not every one. The sample lists roughly 100,000 clones, roughly nine tenths occurring once. The chain employs TRBV5-1 and TRBJ2-2, with D tentatively TRBD2 (5 bases). This sequence originates from an adult in good health. Sequencing used peripheral blood, obtained on day 0 of AZD1222 vaccination. Here the CDR3 reads CASSFETDFGGELFF. The CDR3 DNA is TGCGCCAGCAGCTTCGAGACGGACTTCGGCGGGGAGCTGTTTTTT.